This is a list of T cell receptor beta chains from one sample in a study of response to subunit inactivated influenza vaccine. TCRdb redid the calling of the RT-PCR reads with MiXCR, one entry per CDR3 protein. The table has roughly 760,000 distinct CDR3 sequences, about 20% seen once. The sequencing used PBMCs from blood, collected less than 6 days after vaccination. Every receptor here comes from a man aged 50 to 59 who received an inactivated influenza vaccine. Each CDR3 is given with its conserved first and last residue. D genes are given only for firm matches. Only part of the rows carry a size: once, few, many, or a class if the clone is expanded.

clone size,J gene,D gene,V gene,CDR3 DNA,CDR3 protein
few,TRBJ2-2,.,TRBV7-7,TGTGCTAGCAGCCCGCGACTGGGACCGCCCGGGGCCACCGGGGAGCTGTTTTTT,CASSPRLGPPGATGELFF
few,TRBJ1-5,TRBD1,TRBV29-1,TGCAGCGTTGAGACAGGGAATGGCAATCAGCCCCAGCATTTT,CSVETGNGNQPQHF
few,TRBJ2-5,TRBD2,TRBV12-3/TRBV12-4,TGTGCCAGCACCGGGAGGCGGGGCAGTAGGGAGACCCAGTACTTC,CASTGRRGSRETQYF
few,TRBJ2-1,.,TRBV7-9,TGTGCCAGCAAGCGGGACACCCACAATGAGCAGTTCTTC,CASKRDTHNEQFF
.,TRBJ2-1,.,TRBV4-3,TGCGCCAGCAGCCAAGGGTATCGGGGCCTCTACAATGAGCAGTTCTTC,CASSQGYRGLYNEQFF
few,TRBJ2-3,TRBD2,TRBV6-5,TGTGCCAGCAGTTGGACTAGCGGGGGACCAACAGATACGCAGTATTTT,CASSWTSGGPTDTQYF
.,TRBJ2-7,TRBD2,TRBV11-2,TGTGCCAGCAGCTTAGGTAGGACTAGCGGTCTTTGGGGCTACGAGCAGTACTTC,CASSLGRTSGLWGYEQYF
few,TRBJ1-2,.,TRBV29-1,TGCAGCGTTGACAGCAGGCCCGCCGGCTATGGCTACACCTTC,CSVDSRPAGYGYTF
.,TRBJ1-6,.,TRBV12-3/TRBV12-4,TGTGCCAGCAGAAGGACGGGGATCGATTCACCCCTCCACTTT,CASRRTGIDSPLHF
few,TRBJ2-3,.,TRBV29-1,TGCAGCGTGATTCCGGGACCGAAGACCCCAGATACGCAGTATTTT,CSVIPGPKTPDTQYF
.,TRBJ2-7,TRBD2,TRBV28,TGTGCCAGCAGTTTAGCGGGAGAGTCCCCCTACGAGCAGTACTTC,CASSLAGESPYEQYF
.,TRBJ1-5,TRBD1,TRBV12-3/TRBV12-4,TGTGCCAGCAGCTACAGGGGACGGGGTCAGCCCCAGCATTTT,CASSYRGRGQPQHF
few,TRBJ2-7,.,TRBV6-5,TGTGCCAGCAGTTACGCCGACAGCAGGGCCTACGAGCAGTACTTC,CASSYADSRAYEQYF
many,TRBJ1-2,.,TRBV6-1,TGTGCCAGCACCGAGACCCGACCTCAGGGAAGGGGCTACACCTTC,CASTETRPQGRGYTF
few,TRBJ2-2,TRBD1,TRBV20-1,TGCAGTGCCCGGGGACAGGGAGGGACCGGGGAGCTGTTTTTT,CSARGQGGTGELFF
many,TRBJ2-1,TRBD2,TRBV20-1,TGCAGTGCTGCCGGGACTAGCGGGAGCAATGAGCAGTTCTTC,CSAAGTSGSNEQFF
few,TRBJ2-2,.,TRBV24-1,TGTGCCACCAGTGATCTGGGGACCGATAACACCGGGGAGCTGTTTTTT,CATSDLGTDNTGELFF
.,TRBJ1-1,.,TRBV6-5,TGTGCCACCCGAGGGTCCTTTGAAGCTTTCTTT,CATRGSFEAFF
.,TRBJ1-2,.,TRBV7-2,TGTGCCAGCAGCTTAGCGGGAGGGGCGGAATACTATGGCTACACCTTC,CASSLAGGAEYYGYTF
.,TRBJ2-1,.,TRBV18,TGTGCCAGCTCACCCCAACCCCGGAATGAGCAGTTCTTC,CASSPQPRNEQFF
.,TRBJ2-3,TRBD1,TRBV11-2,TGTGCCAGCAGCCTACCGGGACAGGGGACAGATACGCAGTATTTT,CASSLPGQGTDTQYF
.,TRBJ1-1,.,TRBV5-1,TGCGCCAGCAGCTTGGACGTCGGGATAATTTCTGAAGCTTTCTTT,CASSLDVGIISEAFF
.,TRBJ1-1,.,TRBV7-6,TGTGCCAGCAGCTTAGGGGGCACTAGGAACACTGAAGCTTTCTTT,CASSLGGTRNTEAFF
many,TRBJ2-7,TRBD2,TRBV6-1,TGTGCCAGCAGCCGTCGGACTAGCGGATTCTACGAGCAGTACTTC,CASSRRTSGFYEQYF
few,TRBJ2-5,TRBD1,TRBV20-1,TGCAGTGCTAGAAAAACAGGGGAAGAGACCCAGTACTTC,CSARKTGEETQYF